What follows are 20 T cell receptor beta chains derived from one specimen sequenced in a study of T cells in Graves' hyperthyroidism and ophthalmopathy (dated by TCRdb to between 2019 and 2020). Libraries were constructed by multiplex PCR. The listed sequencing device is Illumina HiSeq 2000. TCR beta CDR3 regions were amplified from RNA transcripts. For the first round of RT-PCR on the TCR CDR3, the HTBI primer set was used together with the Qiagen OneStep RT-PCR kit. TCRdb trimmed the raw reads at Q25, called clones with MiXCR and kept productive beta chains. Rows merge per CDR3 protein into single entries with the most common DNA and genes. A total of approximately 400,000 distinct CDR3 sequences appear in this sample, approximately 15% of them only once. The top ten constitute less than 15% of the sample. Sequenced sample: blood. The receptors originated from a woman aged 18-35 years with Graves' hyperthyroidism.

V is TRBV12-3 or TRBV12-4 and J is TRBJ2-7; tentative D call: TRBD1 (8 bases). The CDR3 spans 15 residues. V was pared by 1 base and J by 3 bases, with 13 bases between. The CDR3 spells CASSLGNRGGYEQYF. Here the CDR3 DNA reads TGTGCCAGCAGTTTAGGTAACAGGGGGGGCTACGAGCAGTACTTC.

This clonotype was picked up a small number of times. V is TRBV7-2 and J is TRBJ2-1, with TRBD2 identical over 9 bases. The V gene's germline CDR1 is SGHTA and CDR2 FQGNSA. The CDR3 totals 15 residues. Trimming at V came to 1 base and at J to 6 bases, leaving 4 bases not matched to a gene. CDR3 amino acids: CASSLGTSVTNEQFF. The CDR3, as DNA: TGTGCCAGCAGCTTAGGGACTAGCGTTACCAATGAGCAGTTCTTC.

This sequence joins TRBV20-1 and TRBJ2-3, with unresolved D. Germline V gives CDR1 DFQATT, CDR2 SNEGSKA (reference sequence). The CDR3 runs to 15 residues. Trimming removed 5 bases from V and 1 base from J, with 16 bases in between. CDR3 coding DNA: TGCAGTGCTCAACCTGGGCGGACGGGCACAGATACGCAGTATTTT. This translates into CSAQPGRTGTDTQYF.

This clonotype was seen many times. CDR3 residues: CASSPQSSRSYNEQFF. CDR3 sequence (DNA): TGTGCCAGCAGCCCGCAGAGCTCCCGCTCCTACAATGAGCAGTTCTTC. The chain carries TRBV7-2 and TRBJ2-1; D not resolved. V was clipped by 5 bases and J by 0 bases, with 14 bases between them. The germline CDR1 and CDR2 sequences are SGHTA and FQGNSA. The CDR3 is 16 amino acids.

This clonotype appeared many times. The J gene is TRBJ2-7, the V gene TRBV5-1; 13 nucleotides agree with TRBD2. Germline trimming cut 5 bases from V and 0 bases from J; bases unmatched to any gene: 8. The CDR3 length is 17 residues. Germline V gene sequence: CDR1 SGHRS, CDR2 YFSETQ. The DNA for the CDR3 is TGCGCCAGCAGGCGGACTAGCGGGGGTCAATACTCCTACGAGCAGTACTTC. It codes for CASRRTSGGQYSYEQYF.

A note on this clonotype: An end of the junction does not agree with germline; a read error may underlie this. The genes are TRBV7-2 and TRBJ1-1; D is possibly TRBD1 (5 bases). The CDR3 has 13 amino acids. Germline V gene sequence: CDR1 SGHTA, CDR2 FQGNSA. CDR3 amino acids: CAGSFGGGTEAFF. As DNA, the CDR3 is TGTGCCGGCAGCTTCGGGGGGGGCACTGAAGCTTTCTTT.

This clonotype showed up many times. V is TRBV29-1 and J is TRBJ2-3; perhaps TRBD2 as D (6 bases). The CDR3 contains 13 residues. Between the trimmed V and J ends, which lost 4 bases and 2 bases, there was a span of 10 bases. In germline, CDR1 is SQVTM, CDR2 ANQGSEA. The DNA of the CDR3 is TGCAGCGTTGCGCGGGAATACACAGATACGCAGTATTTT. Residues: CSVAREYTDTQYF.

The chain joins TRBV11-2 to TRBJ1-6; 9 positions agree with TRBD1. Germline V gene data show CDR1 as SGHAT and CDR2 as FQNNGV. The length of the CDR3 is 15 residues. With 4 bases clipped from V and 7 bases from J, the junction kept 5 bases outside the gene matches. In DNA, the CDR3 is TGTGCCAGCAGCTCGGGACAGGGTCGGAATTCACCCCTCCACTTT. This translates into CASSSGQGRNSPLHF.

In this sample, this clonotype turned up many times. The rearrangement uses TRBV7-3 and TRBJ2-1, with TRBD2 matching over 13 bases. V shed 5 bases, J shed 6 bases, and the junction held 7 bases outside the gene matches. Germline V gives CDR1 SGHTA, CDR2 FQGTGA. The length of the CDR3 is 16 residues. The CDR3 sequence: CASSPTRTSGSNEQFF. In nucleotides, the CDR3 is TGTGCCAGCAGCCCTACTCGGACTAGCGGGAGCAATGAGCAGTTCTTC.

This clonotype was seen a handful of times. The chain links TRBV20-1 to TRBJ2-7; 11 bases map to TRBD2. With 3 bases clipped from V and 0 bases from J, the junction kept 10 bases outside the gene matches. The CDR3 sequence is 17 residues long. Germline CDR1 is DFQATT and CDR2 is SNEGSKA (reference sequence). In DNA form, the CDR3 reads TGCAGTGCTAGGGACCACGGACTAGCGGGCCGCTCCTACGAGCAGTACTTC. Translation gives CSARDHGLAGRSYEQYF.

V and J are TRBV6-1 and TRBJ1-1; TRBD1 agrees at 8 bases. CDR1 is MNHNS and CDR2 is SASEGT in the germline V gene. V was pared by 7 bases and J by 4 bases, with 8 bases of the junction left unmatched. This CDR3 contains 14 residues. The CDR3 protein is CASKRDRGPTEAFF. The CDR3 nucleotides read TGTGCCAGCAAACGCGACAGGGGACCCACTGAAGCTTTCTTT.

CDR3 in amino acids: CASSYPQRLSGNTIYF. The DNA of the CDR3 is TGTGCCAGCAGCTACCCACAGAGACTCTCTGGAAACACCATATATTTT. V usage is TRBV7-9 and J usage is TRBJ1-3; D is unresolved. The CDR3 has 16 amino acids. Germline CDR1 SEHNR, CDR2 FQNEAQ (reference sequence). Between the trimmed V and J ends, which lost 4 bases and 0 bases, there was a span of 13 bases.

In this sample, this clonotype turned up once. V and J are TRBV19 and TRBJ1-2; possibly TRBD1 for D (6 bases). Trimming cost V 7 bases and J 2 bases, with 14 bases left between them. The CDR3 contains 14 residues. Germline V gene sequence: CDR1 LNHDA, CDR2 SQIVND (reference sequence). CDR3 in DNA: TGTGCCAGTACTTTAGATGGGGGCAACTATGGCTACACCTTC. Its translation is CASTLDGGNYGYTF.

The V call is TRBV20-1, the J call TRBJ2-4; 14 positions agree with TRBD2. The CDR3 loop spans 18 amino acids. In germline, CDR1 is DFQATT, CDR2 SNEGSKA (reference sequence). Trimming at V came to 0 bases and at J to 3 bases, leaving 7 bases not matched to a gene. CDR3 coding DNA: TGCAGTGCTAGAGAGGGACTAGCGGGAGTCTCGGACAAAAACATTCAGTACTTC. Amino acids: CSAREGLAGVSDKNIQYF.

A note on this clonotype: This may arise from a read error, as a much more abundant clone is one base away. The genes are TRBV7-3 and TRBJ2-5; 7 nucleotides line up with TRBD1. Germline CDR1 is SGHTA and CDR2 is FQGTGA. CDR3 length equals 13 residues. Unmatched junction bases numbered 5, after V lost 5 bases and J lost 5 bases. For the CDR3, the DNA is TGTGCCAGCAGCCCGGGACAGCGGGAGACCCAGTACTTC. Translating gives CASSPGQRETQYF.

This clonotype was seen at least ten times. The J gene is TRBJ2-3, the V gene TRBV20-1; TRBD2 aligns across 7 bases. With V trimmed by 6 bases and J by 3 bases, 12 bases remained unmatched. Germline V CDR1 and CDR2: DFQATT, SNEGSKA (reference sequence). The CDR3 is 15 residues long. CDR3 amino acids: CSAKWGGLETDTQYF. As DNA, the CDR3 is TGCAGTGCCAAGTGGGGAGGGCTAGAAACAGATACGCAGTATTTT.

In this sample, this clonotype turned up many times. The rearrangement joins TRBV6-5 to TRBJ1-6, with no clear D. From germline, CDR1 is MNHEY and CDR2 SVGAGI. CDR3 length: 16 amino acids. Trimming pared 2 bases from V and 7 bases from J, leaving 15 bases between. CDR3 bases: TGTGCCAGCAGTTACGGGTCAGGAGGGAGGAATTCACCCCTCCACTTT. Translated: CASSYGSGGRNSPLHF.

This clonotype was found many times. This chain joins TRBV7-9 and TRBJ1-1, with a weak D call TRBD1 (6 bases). V dropped 4 bases and J dropped 3 bases, with 18 bases sitting between them. The CDR3 extends over 16 amino acids. Germline V lookup: CDR1 SEHNR, CDR2 FQNEAQ (reference sequence). For the CDR3, the DNA is TGTGCCAGCAGCTCTTTTCAAGGACAGATTGACACTGAAGCTTTCTTT. Its protein is CASSSFQGQIDTEAFF.

This chain links TRBV6-1 with TRBJ1-2; 8 positions match TRBD1. Trimming took 6 bases from V and 8 from J; bases not matched to a gene: 8. Germline V lookup: CDR1 MNHNS, CDR2 SASEGT. The CDR3 length is 13 residues. CDR3 DNA: TGTGCCAGCAGGGACAGGGCAGGGGGCGGCTACACCTTC. Protein: CASRDRAGGGYTF.

This clonotype was counted at least ten times. The rearrangement uses TRBV11-3 and TRBJ2-2; tentatively, D is TRBD2 (5 bases). This CDR3 spans 17 amino acids. V lost 7 bases and J 0 bases, leaving 18 bases between the germline ends. The germline gives CDR1 SGHNT, CDR2 YENEEA. DNA of the CDR3: TGTGCCAGCACCTCGCAAGGAGGCTCCGCGAACACCGGGGAGCTGTTTTTT. Its protein product is CASTSQGGSANTGELFF.